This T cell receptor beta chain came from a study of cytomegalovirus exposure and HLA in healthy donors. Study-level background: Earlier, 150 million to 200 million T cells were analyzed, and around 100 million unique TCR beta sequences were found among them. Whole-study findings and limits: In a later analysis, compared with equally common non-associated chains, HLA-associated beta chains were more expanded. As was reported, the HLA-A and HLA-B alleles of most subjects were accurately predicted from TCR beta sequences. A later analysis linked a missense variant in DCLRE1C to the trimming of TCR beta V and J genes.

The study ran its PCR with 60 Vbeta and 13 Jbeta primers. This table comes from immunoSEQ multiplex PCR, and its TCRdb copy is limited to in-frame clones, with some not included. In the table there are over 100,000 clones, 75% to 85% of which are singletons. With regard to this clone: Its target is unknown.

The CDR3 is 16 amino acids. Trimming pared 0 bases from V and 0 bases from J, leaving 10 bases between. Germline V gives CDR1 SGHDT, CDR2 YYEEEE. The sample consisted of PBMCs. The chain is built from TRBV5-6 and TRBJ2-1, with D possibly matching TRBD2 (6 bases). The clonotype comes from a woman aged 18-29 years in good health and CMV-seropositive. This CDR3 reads CASSLVAGSSYNEQFF. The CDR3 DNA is TGTGCCAGCAGCTTGGTCGCGGGGAGCTCCTACAATGAGCAGTTCTTC.